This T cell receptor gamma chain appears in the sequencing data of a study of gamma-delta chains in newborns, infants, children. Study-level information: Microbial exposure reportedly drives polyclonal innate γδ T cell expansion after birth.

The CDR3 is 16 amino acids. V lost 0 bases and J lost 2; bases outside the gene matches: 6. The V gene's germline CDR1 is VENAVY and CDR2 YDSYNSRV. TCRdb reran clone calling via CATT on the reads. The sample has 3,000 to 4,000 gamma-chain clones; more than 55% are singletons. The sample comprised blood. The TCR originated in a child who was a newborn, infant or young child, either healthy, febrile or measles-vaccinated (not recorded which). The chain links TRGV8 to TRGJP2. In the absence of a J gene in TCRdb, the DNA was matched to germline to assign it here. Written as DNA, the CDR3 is TGTGCCACCTGGGATAGGAGACCAAGTAGTGATTGGATCAAGACGTTT. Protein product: CATWDRRPSSDWIKTF.